Described below is a single T cell receptor (beta chain) sequence and its context. What it binds is unknown. Generated by immunoSEQ multiplex PCR, the TCRdb table keeps only in-frame clones and is missing some. The sample has under 200,000 clones; roughly 96% are singletons. This entry belongs to a study of cytomegalovirus exposure and HLA in healthy donors. Study-wide background: It was reported in a later analysis that the roughly 120 validation repertoires used the same platform as the approximately 650 first-cohort repertoires.

General study findings and limits: Investigators reported about 160 TCR beta chains as tied to cytomegalovirus. In a later analysis, first-cohort TCR clusters were found to tend to co-occur in the approximately 120 validation repertoires.

The sequencing sample was made of PBMCs. The origin of this receptor is a woman under 30 in good health and CMV-seronegative.

The DNA for the CDR3 is TGTGCCAGCAGCGTAGGGGGGGTATCCTCCTACGAGCAGTACTTC. It yields the protein CASSVGGVSSYEQYF. The chain carries TRBV9 and TRBJ2-7; D is possibly TRBD2 (6 bases). The germline V and J ends were trimmed by 0 bases and 0 bases, with 10 bases remaining between them. Germline V gene data show CDR1 as SGDLS and CDR2 as YYNGEE. The CDR3 has 15 amino acids.